This entry concerns a single TCR beta chain. Its specificity is not known. This record comes from a study of T cell responses to AZD1222 COVID-19 vaccine. Assay used: immunoSEQ multiplex PCR; TCRdb lists only in-frame clones, some missing. This sample yields tens of thousands of clones, of which 80% to 85% are seen a single time; under 8% belongs to the top ten. CDR3 length: 14 amino acids. The V end lost 8 bases, the J end lost 6 bases, and 14 bases lay between the germline ends. Germline V gene data show CDR1 as KGHSH and CDR2 as LQKENI. General study results and limits: Nearly half of spike-specific TCRs reportedly target unmutated variant regions.

V is TRBV18 and J is TRBJ1-6; perhaps TRBD1 as D (6 bases). Sequenced material: peripheral blood, taken on day 0 of AZD1222 vaccination. This clonotype originated in an adult in good health. The CDR3 protein is CASKLGGPNSPLHF. The CDR3, as DNA: TGTGCCAGCAAACTTGGGGGGCCTAATTCACCCCTCCACTTT.